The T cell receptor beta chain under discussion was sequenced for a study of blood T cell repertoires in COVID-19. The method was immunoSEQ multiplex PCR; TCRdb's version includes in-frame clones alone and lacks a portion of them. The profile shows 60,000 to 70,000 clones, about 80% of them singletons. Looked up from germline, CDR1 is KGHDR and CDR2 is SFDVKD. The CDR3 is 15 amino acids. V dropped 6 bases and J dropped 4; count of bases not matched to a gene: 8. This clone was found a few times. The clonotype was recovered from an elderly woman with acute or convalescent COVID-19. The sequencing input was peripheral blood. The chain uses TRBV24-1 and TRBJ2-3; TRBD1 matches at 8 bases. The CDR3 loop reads CATSPQGAFSDTQYF. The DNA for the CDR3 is TGTGCCACCAGTCCGCAGGGGGCGTTTTCAGATACGCAGTATTTT.